Below, 13 T cell receptor beta chains from the same sample are listed, as sequenced in a study of regulatory T cells in long-lasting Graves disease. Building the TCR beta libraries relied on iRepertoire HTBI primers, and CDR3 regions underwent Arm-PCR. TCRdb analysed the multiplex PCR reads with MiXCR anew, one entry per CDR3 protein. The data hold around 500,000 distinct CDR3 sequences, with around 12% observed a single time. Time point indicated: newly diagnosed GD, antithyroid drugs for less than 3 months. RNA isolated from PBMCs was used to make the TCR library. This same sample was also taken into another study, of T cells in Graves' hyperthyroidism and ophthalmopathy.

Sequenced here: peripheral blood mononuclear cells (PBMCs), sampled at new diagnosis, from a patient treated with antithyroid drugs. These receptors came from a woman aged 25 to 39 with Graves disease.

This clonotype was counted many times. The V gene is TRBV27, the J gene TRBJ1-1; TRBD1 might be the D (6 bases). The V and J ends lost 2 bases and 7 bases respectively, with 20 bases between them. Germline values: CDR1 MNHEY, CDR2 SMNVEV (reference sequence). The CDR3 extends over 16 amino acids. CDR3 region: CASSLNVRGSVSEAFF. The CDR3 region has the DNA TGTGCCAGCAGTTTAAACGTCAGGGGATCAGTGAGTGAAGCTTTCTTT.

This clonotype was found many times. The chain carries TRBV20-1 and TRBJ2-1, with TRBD2 as a possible D gene (5 bases). The V end lost 2 bases, the J end lost 5 bases, and 13 bases lay between the germline ends. The CDR3 has 14 amino acids. Germline CDR1 DFQATT, CDR2 SNEGSKA (reference sequence). In nucleotides, the CDR3 is TGCAGTGCTAGATTCCGAGCGGTAGACAATGAGCAGTTCTTC. It yields the protein CSARFRAVDNEQFF.

The sample holds many counts of this clonotype. The chain is built from TRBV7-8 and TRBJ2-3; tentative D call: TRBD2 (5 bases). CDR3 length: 15 residues. V was trimmed by 7 bases and J by 0 bases, leaving 14 bases between them. Germline V gene data show CDR1 as SGHVS and CDR2 as FQNEAQ. CDR3 DNA sequence: TGTGCCAGCACCCTGGGCCAGCGGAGCACAGATACGCAGTATTTT. As protein: CASTLGQRSTDTQYF.

This clonotype was found many times. The chain is built from TRBV6-2 or TRBV6-3 and TRBJ2-1; 8 bases are a match to TRBD2. V lost 11 bases to trimming and J lost 2 bases; unmatched junction nucleotides: 5. The germline V gene has CDR1 MNHEY and CDR2 SVGEGT. This CDR3 spans 13 amino acids. The CDR3 loop reads CAGAREAYNEQFF. The CDR3 nucleotides are TGTGCCGGGGCGCGGGAGGCCTACAATGAGCAGTTCTTC.

In its sample, this clonotype was seen many times. The V and J genes are TRBV18 and TRBJ1-1; 8 nucleotides match TRBD1. Germline V lookup: CDR1 KGHSH, CDR2 LQKENI. V was pared by 6 bases and J by 7 bases, with 4 bases of the junction left unmatched. The CDR3 loop spans 12 amino acids. The CDR3 DNA reads as TGTGCCAGCTCTCTCACAGGGGGTGAAGCTTTCTTT. This codes for CASSLTGGEAFF.

In this sample, this clonotype turned up many times. The gene calls are TRBV24-1 and TRBJ1-2; TRBD1 agrees at 7 bases. The CDR3 consists of 14 residues. CDR1 is KGHDR, CDR2 SFDVKD, per germline. V gave up 7 bases and J gave up 4 bases; unmatched junction bases: 8. CDR3: CATSGQELGYGYTF. The DNA for the CDR3 is TGTGCCACCAGCGGACAGGAGCTGGGCTATGGCTACACCTTC.

The chain couples TRBV3-1 to TRBJ2-5; the D call may be TRBD1 or TRBD2 (5 bases each). The CDR3 consists of 16 residues. Germline lookup yields CDR1 LGHDT and CDR2 YNNKEL (reference sequence). V gave up 1 base and J gave up 5 bases, with 17 bases separating them. CDR3 sequence (DNA): TGTGCCAGCAGCCAAGGCCCTTGGGACCCGGGGGAGACCCAGTACTTC. Translation gives CASSQGPWDPGETQYF.

The chain is built from TRBV6-2 or TRBV6-3 and TRBJ2-7; D not certain. Looked up from germline, CDR1 is MNHEY and CDR2 is SVGEGT. The CDR3 contains 11 residues. Trimming took 8 bases from V and 3 from J, leaving 8 bases between them. CDR3 loop: CASGRYYEQYF. CDR3 coding DNA: TGTGCCAGCGGAAGATACTACGAGCAGTACTTC.

This chain uses TRBV4-1 with TRBJ1-2; D is perhaps TRBD1 (6 bases). In germline, CDR1 is MGHRA, CDR2 YSYEKL. The CDR3 is 13 residues long. Deletions cut 4 bases from V and 7 bases from J, with 13 bases between. The CDR3 DNA sequence: TGCGCCAGCAGCCCTACAGGGTTGACTGGCTACACCTTC. This sequence encodes CASSPTGLTGYTF.

This clonotype has only a few counts. V is TRBV20-1 and J is TRBJ2-1; the D gene is possibly TRBD2 (6 bases). The V end lost 7 bases, the J end lost 0 bases, and 13 bases lay between the germline ends. CDR1 is DFQATT and CDR2 is SNEGSKA in the germline V gene (reference sequence). The length of the CDR3 is 14 residues. The CDR3 spells CSGTTLSSYNEQFF. The CDR3, as DNA: TGCAGTGGGACTACCCTAAGCTCCTACAATGAGCAGTTCTTC.

This clonotype was observed many times. The chain combines TRBV27 with TRBJ2-3; 9 bases align to TRBD1. The J call is uncertain, as TRBJ2-5 better fits the DNA end. This CDR3 is 15 amino acids long. Looked up from germline, CDR1 is MNHEY and CDR2 is SMNVEV (reference sequence). The CDR3 nucleotides are TGTGCCAGCAGTTCCCGGACAGGGGTTCGAGAGACCCAGTACTTC. Encoded protein: CASSSRTGVRETQYF.

This clonotype was detected many times. The genes are TRBV6-2 or TRBV6-3 and TRBJ2-7, with a possible D match to TRBD1 (5 bases). Per germline, CDR1 MNHEY and CDR2 SVGEGT. The CDR3 runs 15 residues. V lost 6 bases and J 2 bases, leaving 17 bases between the germline ends. CDR3 nucleotides: TGTGCCAGCAGGGCCTCGGGCAGGGCCCCCTACGAGCAGTACTTC. Its translation is CASRASGRAPYEQYF.

This clonotype was seen ten or more times. The CDR3: CASSLQDSGNTIYF. DNA for the CDR3: TGTGCCAGCAGCCTTCAGGACTCTGGAAACACCATATATTTT. The rearrangement joins TRBV3-1 to TRBJ1-3; D gene uncertain. The CDR3 is 14 residues long. V lost 4 bases and J lost 0, with 7 bases in between. In germline, CDR1 is LGHDT, CDR2 YNNKEL (reference sequence).